A single sample gave rise to the 23 T cell receptor beta chains below, sequenced in a study. TCRdb reprocessed the 5' RACE reads via MiXCR and lists one record per CDR3 protein. This sample yields roughly 58,000 distinct CDR3 sequences, of which about a fifth are seen a single time; around 3.2% belongs to the top ten. Cells sorted as Tregs were CD4+, CD25+ and CD127-/low. The specimen was tumor-infiltrating Tregs sorted from the breast tumor. The receptors come from a female donor with breast cancer.

This clonotype was picked up many times. V is TRBV2 and J is TRBJ1-1, with a tentative D call TRBD1 (5 bases). The germline gives CDR1 SNHLY, CDR2 FYNNEI. Trimming removed 7 bases from V and 6 bases from J, with 18 bases in between. CDR3 length: 14 residues. The DNA for the CDR3 is TGTGCCAGCAAGGCAGGGAGCTCCTCGGCTGAAGCTTTCTTT. Translated, it gives CASKAGSSSAEAFF. The complete variable domain, with remaining parts taken from reference TRBV2 and TRBJ1-1, reads EPEVTQTPSHQVTQMGQEVILRCVPISNHLYFYWYRQILGQKVEFLVSFYNNEISEKSEIFDDQFSVERPDGSNFTLKIRSTKLEDSAMYFCASKAGSSSAEAFFGQGTRLTVV.

This clonotype has a count of ten or more. The chain combines TRBV7-2 with TRBJ2-7, with D tentatively TRBD1 or TRBD2 (6 bases each). This CDR3 has 11 residues. V dropped 10 bases and J dropped 2 bases, with 9 bases sitting between them. Germline V lookup: CDR1 SGHTA, CDR2 FQGNSA. The CDR3 region is CATGAAYEQYF. CDR3 DNA: TGTGCCACGGGGGCGGCCTACGAGCAGTACTTC.

The chain couples TRBV12-3 or TRBV12-4 to TRBJ1-6; 7 bases fit TRBD1. This CDR3 spans 14 amino acids. After removal of 3 bases from V and 8 bases from J, the junction contained 4 bases not matched to a gene. The CDR3 reads CASSFRGGDSPLHF. In DNA form, the CDR3 reads TGTGCCAGCAGTTTCAGGGGGGGAGATTCACCCCTCCACTTT.

There are many counts of this clonotype. The V and J genes are TRBV20-1 and TRBJ2-5, with D perhaps being TRBD1 or TRBD2 (5 bases each). The CDR3 contains 13 residues. Trimming removed 5 bases at V and 5 bases at J, with 15 bases between. The V gene's germline CDR1 is DFQATT and CDR2 SNEGSKA (reference sequence). The CDR3 DNA reads TGCAGTGCTCCGGGACGCCTTGGGGAGACCCAGTACTTC. Translation gives CSAPGRLGETQYF.

The chain uses TRBV7-2 and TRBJ1-4; D not certain. V was cut by 1 base and J by 5 bases, with 8 bases left in between. The CDR3 length is 14 residues. CDR1 and CDR2 (germline): SGHTA, FQGNSA. The CDR3 region is CASSLVARNEKLFF. CDR3 bases: TGTGCCAGCAGCTTAGTGGCCAGGAATGAAAAACTGTTTTTT.

For this clonotype: Without the conserved terminal phenylalanine or tryptophan, this CDR3 likely stems from a read error. The rearrangement uses TRBV7-2 and TRBJ1-1; no firm D call. Germline CDR1 is SGHTA and CDR2 is FQGNSA. The CDR3 runs 14 residues. V was pared by 7 bases and J by 1 base, with 13 bases between. CDR3 sequence: CASKRRRENTEAFL. The CDR3 DNA sequence: TGTGCCAGCAAGAGACGGAGAGAGAACACTGAAGCTTTCCTT.

This clonotype has ten or more counts. CDR3: CASSLVLGVDTGYTF. CDR3 in DNA: TGCGCCAGCAGCTTGGTGTTGGGGGTGGATACTGGCTACACCTTC. V gene TRBV5-1 combines with J gene TRBJ1-2; possibly TRBD1 for D (5 bases). The V and J ends lost 0 bases and 7 bases respectively, with 16 bases between them. The CDR3 spans 15 residues. Germline V CDR1 and CDR2: SGHRS, YFSETQ.

This clonotype was picked up many times. The chain carries TRBV6-5 and TRBJ1-2; D ambiguous. Germline assignment: CDR1 MNHEY and CDR2 SVGAGI. This CDR3 has 14 amino acids. V lost 6 bases to trimming and J lost 5 bases, with 16 bases between them. The CDR3 region is CASSNAMTDYGYTF. DNA for the CDR3: TGTGCCAGCAGCAATGCCATGACGGATTATGGCTACACCTTC.

This clonotype was counted only a few times. The genes are TRBV28 and TRBJ2-1, with a possible D match to TRBD2 (5 bases). Trimming stripped 6 bases from V and 2 bases from J, with 11 bases between. This CDR3 contains 14 residues. The germline V gene encodes CDR1 MDHEN and CDR2 SYDVKM. CDR3 in amino acids: CASRGTGTYNEQFF. The CDR3 DNA sequence: TGTGCCAGCAGGGGTACCGGGACCTACAATGAGCAGTTCTTC.

On this clonotype itself: This clone may be a read error of a much larger clone one base away. J is TRBJ2-1 and V is TRBV12-3 or TRBV12-4, with 7 bases matching TRBD1. CDR3 length: 11 amino acids. The CDR3, as DNA: TGTGTCAGCAGTTCCGGGACAGAGAGGTTCTTC. It encodes CVSSSGTERFF.

This clonotype was seen repeatedly, ten times or more. The V gene is TRBV20-1, the J gene TRBJ2-7; 8 positions match TRBD2. The V and J ends lost 3 bases and 7 bases, in that order; junction bases with no gene match: 20. Germline-derived CDR1 and CDR2 are DFQATT and SNEGSKA (reference sequence). CDR3 length equals 17 residues. CDR3 in amino acids: CSASPGWPGGDLGEQYF. The DNA of the CDR3 is TGCAGTGCTAGCCCCGGGTGGCCGGGGGGGGACCTTGGTGAGCAGTACTTC.

By share of the sample, this clonotype is medium-sized. The V gene is TRBV20-1, the J gene TRBJ1-2; D call uncertain. Trimming took 3 bases from V and 11 from J, leaving 16 bases between them. Looked up from germline, CDR1 is DFQATT and CDR2 is SNEGSKA (reference sequence). The CDR3 spans 12 residues. The CDR3 loop is CSASSPFAPYTF. CDR3 DNA sequence: TGCAGTGCTAGCAGTCCTTTTGCCCCTTACACCTTC.

This clonotype was recorded at least ten times. This chain links TRBV6-2 or TRBV6-3 with TRBJ2-1; 7 bases align to TRBD2. Trimming removed 5 bases from V and 8 bases from J; junction bases left unmatched: 9. From germline, CDR1 is MNHEY and CDR2 SVGEGT. The CDR3 covers 14 residues. The CDR3 sequence is CASSRLGGSYEQFF. The CDR3 coding sequence is TGTGCCAGCAGTCGTCTTGGCGGGAGCTATGAGCAGTTCTTC.

On this clonotype itself: One base away lies a much larger clone, so this may be a sequencing read error. Since the CDR3 does not end with the conserved phenylalanine or tryptophan, this likely comes from a read error. The chain joins TRBV6-1 to TRBJ2-1; D assignment may be TRBD1 or TRBD2 (5 bases each). Germline CDR1 and CDR2: MNHNS and SASEGT. V shed 8 bases and J shed 4 bases, with 18 bases lying between them. The CDR3 consists of 15 residues. For the CDR3, the DNA is TGTGCCAGCGCCCGAACAGGAGAGGGGTACAATGAGCAGTTCTAC. The encoded protein is CASARTGEGYNEQFY.

This chain joins TRBV20-1 and TRBJ2-1; 14 bases align to TRBD2. This CDR3 region has 17 residues. V lost 3 bases, J lost 7 bases, and 11 bases stayed unmatched. Looked up from germline, CDR1 is DFQATT and CDR2 is SNEGSKA (reference sequence). The CDR3 is CSARAGLAGGGNNEQFF. In DNA form, the CDR3 reads TGCAGTGCTAGGGCCGGACTAGCGGGAGGTGGTAATAATGAGCAGTTCTTC.

In DNA, the CDR3 is TGCGCCAGCAGCTTGGCCTTACAGGGGGCCATGGATACGCAGTATTTT. Its translation: CASSLALQGAMDTQYF. The chain uses TRBV5-1 and TRBJ2-3; 9 bases agree with TRBD1. J gave up 6 bases and V 0 bases, and 8 bases lay outside the gene matches. CDR3 size: 16 residues. Germline V gene lookup returns CDR1 SGHRS and CDR2 YFSETQ.

This clonotype was detected only a few times. This chain connects TRBV7-2 to TRBJ2-3, with TRBD2 matching 10 bases. The V gene's germline CDR1 is SGHTA and CDR2 FQGNSA. The junction had 5 bases not matched to a gene; V was cut back by 5 bases and J by 0 bases. CDR3 length: 16 residues. CDR3 amino acids: CASSGRTSGSTDTQYF. CDR3 in DNA: TGTGCCAGCAGCGGAAGGACTAGCGGTAGCACAGATACGCAGTATTTT.

This clonotype has more than one count but fewer than ten. The genes are TRBV7-9 and TRBJ2-7; D may be TRBD1 (6 bases). Trimming left V 5 bases short and J 3 bases short, with 17 bases between. The CDR3 runs 15 residues. Germline CDR1 and CDR2: SEHNR and FQNEAQ (reference sequence). The CDR3, as DNA: TGTGCCAGCAGCCCGGGACACGGCAACCACTACGAGCAGTACTTC. Protein: CASSPGHGNHYEQYF.

The table lists this clonotype with many counts. V and J are TRBV6-1 and TRBJ1-1, with D perhaps matching TRBD1 (5 bases). Trimming removed 0 bases from V and 4 bases from J, with 12 bases in between. The CDR3 is 15 amino acids. CDR1 is MNHNS, CDR2 SASEGT, per germline. In DNA form, the CDR3 reads TGTGCCAGCAGTGAAGCTCACGGGGGGATCACTGAAGCTTTCTTT. Its protein product is CASSEAHGGITEAFF.

This clonotype was counted between two and nine times. This may stem from a read error, because a much larger clone lies one nucleotide away. The chain joins TRBV10-2 to TRBJ2-3; D ambiguous. CDR3 length equals 12 residues. V was clipped by 11 bases and J by 2 bases, with 11 bases between them. Per germline, CDR1 WSHSY and CDR2 SAAADI. The CDR3 reads CAGVGITDTQYF. CDR3 DNA sequence: TGCGCCGGCGTAGGCATCACAGATACGCAGTATTTT.

This clonotype has ten or more counts. The chain carries TRBV5-1 and TRBJ2-1; D might be TRBD1 (6 bases). Germline V gives CDR1 SGHRS, CDR2 YFSETQ. The CDR3 has 19 amino acids. V was shortened by 4 bases and J by 0 bases, with 23 bases between the two germline ends. Written as DNA, the CDR3 is TGCGCCAGCAGCCCCCAGTGGCAGGGGCGTATCGGCTCCTACAATGAGCAGTTCTTC. Translating it yields CASSPQWQGRIGSYNEQFF.

The rearrangement joins TRBV7-2 to TRBJ1-2; no clear D gene. The CDR3 contains 14 residues. Looked up from germline, CDR1 is SGHTA and CDR2 is FQGNSA. V was cut by 1 base and J by 4 bases, with 10 bases left in between. The CDR3 region has the DNA TGTGCCAGCAGCTTAGACGAAGGTGGCTATGGCTACACCTTC. Protein: CASSLDEGGYGYTF.

The chain is built from TRBV13 and TRBJ2-1, with D possibly matching TRBD1 (6 bases). V was shortened by 3 bases and J by 8 bases, with 17 bases between the two germline ends. The CDR3 has 15 residues. Germline V CDR1 and CDR2: PRHDT, FYEKMQ (reference sequence). The CDR3 DNA reads TGTGCCAGCAGCTTTGGACAGACCTGGGGCGATGAGCAGTTCTTC. The encoded protein is CASSFGQTWGDEQFF. Full variable domain (rest looked up from reference TRBV13 and TRBJ2-1): AAGVIQSPRHLIKEKRETATLKCYPIPRHDTVYWYQQGPGQDPQFLISFYEKMQSDKGSIPDRFSAQQFSDYHSELNMSSLELGDSALYFCASSFGQTWGDEQFFGPGTRLTVL.